The next 27 T cell receptor beta chains were all read from a single sample in a study of blood T cell repertoires in COVID-19. Repertoires were generated with immunoSEQ multiplex PCR, while TCRdb's copy carries only in-frame clones and drops some. The sample records some 110,000 clones, roughly 88% being singletons. The sequenced sample consisted of peripheral blood. The receptors were sampled from a human donor in a cohort sampled during active COVID-19.

The chain employs TRBV10-3 and TRBJ1-1, with 8 bases identical to TRBD1. The CDR3 is 18 residues long. The germline gives CDR1 ENHRY, CDR2 SYGVKD. V lost 6 bases, J lost 1 base, and 16 bases stayed unmatched. For the CDR3, the DNA is TGTGCCATCAGCTTTTTGGGACAGGTCGGTTCCCCGAACACTGAAGCTTTCTTT. Amino acid sequence: CAISFLGQVGSPNTEAFF.

V usage is TRBV11-2 and J usage is TRBJ2-7; TRBD1 is a possible D gene (7 bases). The length of the CDR3 is 17 residues. Germline V gives CDR1 SGHAT, CDR2 FQNNGV. Trimming shortened V by 1 base and J by 0 bases, and 16 bases separated the two germline ends. Here the CDR3 reads CASSLVSGGGGSYEQYF. The CDR3 coding sequence is TGTGCCAGCAGCTTAGTTTCAGGGGGAGGCGGCTCCTACGAGCAGTACTTC.

The rearrangement uses TRBV6-5 and TRBJ2-5, with a weak D call TRBD1 (5 bases). Germline assignment: CDR1 MNHEY and CDR2 SVGAGI. The V end lost 6 bases, the J end lost 3 bases, and 8 bases lay between the germline ends. The CDR3 length is 12 residues. The CDR3 DNA follows: TGTGCCAGCAGGGACAACAAAGAGACCCAGTACTTC. This encodes CASRDNKETQYF.

This chain joins TRBV4-2 and TRBJ1-6; 7 nucleotides align to TRBD1. V lost 0 bases and J lost 9; bases outside the gene matches: 14. The V gene's germline CDR1 is LGHNA and CDR2 YNFKEQ. The CDR3 extends over 18 amino acids. Here the CDR3 reads CASSQDPSNRGMVSPLHF. CDR3 nucleotide sequence: TGTGCCAGCAGCCAAGACCCCAGTAACAGGGGAATGGTTTCACCCCTCCACTTT.

The J gene is TRBJ1-1, the V gene TRBV11-3; D unclear. The CDR3 totals 14 residues. The germline V gene has CDR1 SGHNT and CDR2 YENEEA. The V end was cut by 4 bases, the J end by 4 bases, with 13 bases between. The CDR3 DNA is TGTGCCAGCAGCTCCGGGGTTGTGGGCACTGAAGCTTTCTTT. Encoded protein: CASSSGVVGTEAFF.

In this sample, this clone turned up once. V and J are TRBV19 and TRBJ2-7; 12 nucleotides agree with TRBD2. The germline CDR1 and CDR2 sequences are LNHDA and SQIVND (reference sequence). The CDR3 has 16 residues. V lost 3 bases and J lost 7; bases outside the gene matches: 10. In DNA form, the CDR3 reads TGTGCCAGTAGTATTATCTCGGCTAGCGGGAGGGGAGAGCAGTACTTC. Translating it yields CASSIISASGRGEQYF.

This sequence joins TRBV4-2 and TRBJ1-5, with 8 bases that match TRBD1. Germline trimming cut 1 base from V and 0 bases from J; bases unmatched to any gene: 8. This CDR3 has 18 residues. Germline V gene sequence: CDR1 LGHNA, CDR2 YNFKEQ. CDR3 in DNA: TGTGCCAGCAGCCAAGCTAGTCGGACAGGGAATAGCAATCAGCCCCAGCATTTT. Translating gives CASSQASRTGNSNQPQHF.

The chain uses TRBV25-1 and TRBJ2-5; TRBD2 matches 7 bases. This CDR3 has 14 amino acids. Germline CDR1 MGHDK, CDR2 SYGVNS. V lost 6 bases, J lost 5 bases, and 9 bases stayed unmatched. The DNA of the CDR3 is TGTGCCAGCAGCTTAGTCGGGGGGAGGGAGACCCAGTACTTC. Residues: CASSLVGGRETQYF.

The chain links TRBV5-1 to TRBJ2-5; TRBD1 matches 8 bases. With V trimmed by 3 bases and J by 4 bases, 11 bases remained unmatched. The CDR3 loop spans 16 amino acids. In germline, CDR1 is SGHRS, CDR2 YFSETQ. The DNA of the CDR3 is TGCGCCAGCAGCTGGGGAACTTCTCAGGGGGCAGAGACCCAGTACTTC. It encodes CASSWGTSQGAETQYF.

The chain combines TRBV11-2 with TRBJ2-3, with 9 positions matching TRBD2. This CDR3 is built from 19 residues. V shed 0 bases, J shed 0 bases, and the junction held 10 bases outside the gene matches. Per germline, CDR1 SGHAT and CDR2 FQNNGV. CDR3 DNA sequence: TGTGCCAGCAGCTTAGATCCAGCGGGAGGTATGAGTAGCACAGATACGCAGTATTTT. This sequence encodes CASSLDPAGGMSSTDTQYF.

The chain carries TRBV12-5 and TRBJ2-7; D gene ambiguous. Per the germline V gene, CDR1 is LGHNT and CDR2 is FRNRAP. V was clipped by 4 bases and J by 2 bases, with 12 bases between them. The CDR3 runs 14 residues. The CDR3 here is CASGSPTSTYEQYF. Written as DNA, the CDR3 is TGTGCTAGTGGTTCCCCGACTTCGACCTACGAGCAGTACTTC.

The rearrangement joins TRBV2 to TRBJ2-5, with D possibly being TRBD2 (6 bases). Germline loops: CDR1 SNHLY, CDR2 FYNNEI. The V gene lost 8 bases and the J gene lost 2 bases, with 27 bases spanning the gap. CDR3 length: 18 amino acids. CDR3 sequence (DNA): TGTGCCAGCCCACCTAGTGACCCCCAGCTAGCGTTACAAGAGACCCAGTACTTC. Translated: CASPPSDPQLALQETQYF.

This CDR3 reads CASSTQGYQPQHF. DNA for the CDR3: TGTGCCAGTAGTACGCAGGGTTATCAGCCCCAGCATTTT. The chain is built from TRBV19 and TRBJ1-5; tentatively, D is TRBD1 (5 bases). The ends were cut back, 4 bases at V and 5 bases at J, with 9 bases in the middle. The CDR3 is 13 amino acids. Germline V gene data show CDR1 as LNHDA and CDR2 as SQIVND (reference sequence).

The chain links TRBV5-8 to TRBJ2-2, with TRBD1 matching over 9 bases. The CDR3 covers 16 residues. V gave up 6 bases and J gave up 5 bases; unmatched junction bases: 11. The V gene's germline CDR1 is SGHTS and CDR2 YDEGEE. CDR3 sequence (DNA): TGTGCCAGCAAAAACCTGGGACAGGGAACGACCGGGGAGCTGTTTTTT. It yields the protein CASKNLGQGTTGELFF.

This chain uses TRBV11-2 with TRBJ1-6; maybe TRBD1 (6 bases). The germline V and J ends were trimmed by 1 base and 7 bases, with 14 bases remaining between them. CDR3 length: 16 residues. Germline loops: CDR1 SGHAT, CDR2 FQNNGV. The CDR3 spells CASSLVIGQPNSPLHF. CDR3 nucleotide sequence: TGTGCCAGCAGCTTAGTGATCGGACAGCCCAATTCACCCCTCCACTTT.

The rearrangement uses TRBV7-6 and TRBJ2-1; 10 bases are a match to TRBD2. The CDR3 has 17 amino acids. Germline CDR1 reads SGHVS; CDR2 reads FNYEAQ. Trimming cost V 2 bases and J 7 bases; bases outside gene matches: 11. In DNA form, the CDR3 reads TGTGCCAGCAGCTTATCAAGCGGGAGGGCGAGGGGGAATGAGCAGTTCTTC. As protein: CASSLSSGRARGNEQFF.

The chain carries TRBV7-2 and TRBJ2-3, with TRBD2 as a possible D gene (5 bases). Germline V lookup: CDR1 SGHTA, CDR2 FQGNSA. The CDR3 consists of 15 residues. V gave up 1 base and J gave up 7 bases, with 15 bases separating them. The CDR3 DNA follows: TGTGCCAGCAGCTTAGATGTTAGCGAGGCACATACGCAGTATTTT. Its protein is CASSLDVSEAHTQYF.

The CDR3 nucleotides are TGTGCCAGTAGTAGTAATGCCTTGACAGGGCTGAACACTGAAGCTTTCTTT. Translated, it gives CASSSNALTGLNTEAFF. The gene calls are TRBV19 and TRBJ1-1, with TRBD1 identical over 7 bases. CDR3 size: 17 residues. From germline, CDR1 is LNHDA and CDR2 SQIVND (reference sequence). The junction had 11 bases not matched to a gene; V was cut back by 4 bases and J by 0 bases.

This chain links TRBV27 with TRBJ2-3; TRBD2 matches at 8 bases. With 2 bases clipped from V and 5 bases from J, the junction kept 9 bases outside the gene matches. Germline CDR1 MNHEY, CDR2 SMNVEV (reference sequence). The CDR3 is made up of 16 amino acids. CDR3 protein: CASSLQAGVVGDTQYF. CDR3 coding DNA: TGTGCCAGCAGTTTACAAGCGGGAGTCGTTGGAGATACGCAGTATTTT.

The gene calls are TRBV19 and TRBJ1-5; 9 bases agree with TRBD1. The CDR3 sequence is 15 residues long. CDR1 and CDR2 from the germline V gene are LNHDA and SQIVND (reference sequence). The V segment lost 4 bases and the J segment 6 bases; nucleotides outside the gene matches: 7. As DNA, the CDR3 is TGTGCCAGTAGTAACCGGGACAGGGTTGGTCAGCCCCAGCATTTT. The encoded protein is CASSNRDRVGQPQHF.

In this sample, this clone turned up once. The gene calls are TRBV3-1 (or the pseudogene TRBV3-2) and TRBJ1-3, with 7 nucleotides matching TRBD1. This CDR3 region has 15 residues. CDR1 and CDR2 (germline): LGHDT, YNNKEL (reference sequence). V trimming: 6 bases; J trimming: 4 bases; junction bases outside the gene matches: 9. The CDR3 region is CASRRDRESGNTIYF. The CDR3 DNA is TGTGCCAGCAGACGAGACAGGGAATCCGGAAACACCATATATTTT.

The V call is TRBV3-1 (or the pseudogene TRBV3-2), the J call TRBJ1-2; possible D gene TRBD1, 5 bases. V shed 2 bases and J shed 6 bases, with 10 bases lying between them. CDR3 length: 13 residues. Germline V gene lookup returns CDR1 LGHDT and CDR2 YNNKEL (reference sequence). CDR3 in amino acids: CASSQSKGNGYTF. CDR3 sequence (DNA): TGTGCCAGCAGCCAATCTAAGGGGAATGGCTACACCTTC.

The CDR3 region has the DNA TGTGCCAGCAGCGCAGGGGGCGGTTTGGGGGATGAGCAGTTCTTC. It translates to CASSAGGGLGDEQFF. The chain employs TRBV9 and TRBJ2-1, with TRBD1 identical over 8 bases. The germline CDR1 and CDR2 sequences are SGDLS and YYNGEE. V lost 3 bases to trimming and J lost 8 bases; unmatched junction nucleotides: 10. The length of the CDR3 is 15 residues.

The genes are TRBV29-1 and TRBJ2-1; D is perhaps TRBD2 (6 bases). Germline assignment: CDR1 SQVTM and CDR2 ANQGSEA. V dropped 7 bases and J dropped 0 bases, with 16 bases sitting between them. This CDR3 has 15 amino acids. The CDR3 region is CSGCIADPSYNEQFF. The CDR3 DNA follows: TGCAGCGGCTGTATAGCGGATCCCTCCTACAATGAGCAGTTCTTC.

The CDR3 loop reads CASSAHWLEGGQYF. The CDR3 bases are TGTGCCAGCAGTGCCCACTGGCTAGAGGGAGGGCAGTACTTC. The V and J genes are TRBV28 and TRBJ2-7; D possibly corresponds to TRBD2 (6 bases). The length of the CDR3 is 14 residues. V was clipped by 5 bases and J by 9 bases, with 20 bases between them. Germline assignment: CDR1 MDHEN and CDR2 SYDVKM.

The chain uses TRBV12-5 and TRBJ2-7, with D maybe TRBD1 (5 bases). The CDR3 has 15 residues. The germline V gene encodes CDR1 LGHNT and CDR2 FRNRAP. Trimming pared 4 bases from V and 0 bases from J, leaving 13 bases between. DNA of the CDR3: TGTGCTAGTGGTTGGGGCAGGCGAAACTCCTACGAGCAGTACTTC. Translation: CASGWGRRNSYEQYF.

The chain employs TRBV7-3 and TRBJ2-5; 13 nucleotides agree with TRBD2. This CDR3 has 17 residues. Unmatched junction bases numbered 7, after V lost 4 bases and J lost 2 bases. CDR1 is SGHTA, CDR2 FQGTGA, per germline. CDR3: CASSSGPGLAGQETQYF. DNA for the CDR3: TGTGCCAGCAGCTCTGGACCGGGACTAGCGGGACAAGAGACCCAGTACTTC.